This T cell receptor (beta chain) is drawn from a study of beta chain features in type 1 diabetes (dated by TCRdb to 2017 to 2018). A note on the overall study: No differences in mean age, gender distribution, total cell number or subset yield were found between patients and healthy donors. A total of approximately 100 million sorted cells were examined across all samples, and the number of cells per subset was strongly correlated with RNA yield. The study compared the TCRB repertoires of sorted circulating CD4+ T cell subsets in recently diagnosed type 1 diabetes patients with those in matched healthy donors. Naive and central memory subsets were obtained from all 30 or so donors, but regulatory and stem cell-like memory subsets were isolated from only 8 patients and roughly eight healthy donors. General findings and caveats noted by the study authors: HLA sub-analyses involved small numbers of individuals, so any influence of HLA type on TCRB rearrangement remained unresolved. Type 1 diabetes patients showed a moderate but significant shortening of TCRB CDR3 length in all four CD4+ subsets. At VDJ recombination sites, patients with type 1 diabetes made fewer insertions and deleted more nucleotides, a pattern implying thymic rearrangement abnormalities. Because cDNA was sequenced instead of genomic DNA, activated cells with high expression could be over-represented, although the groups did not differ in activation or CD3 levels. Shorter templates might have been favored by PCR, but patient and control samples were amplified and corrected together, so both groups would have been affected equally by any skew. Naive, central memory and regulatory TCRB repertoires appeared more similar among patients than among healthy donors.

All of the isolated RNA was reverse transcribed with the High Capacity cDNA Reverse Transcription Kit, so expressed TCRB transcripts were sequenced. Deep immunoSEQ sequencing was applied to naive, central memory and regulatory T cell samples, giving an average of roughly 3.5 million total reads per sample. After sorted cells were lysed in RLT buffer, RNA was extracted with DNase-treated RNeasy Micro or Mini kits, with the choice depending on cell number. Each cell subset was processed on its own to prevent cross-contamination, while patient and healthy donor samples were processed together. The immunoSEQ multiplex PCR was used to amplify TCRB sequences from cDNA, generating 87-bp fragments that spanned the CDR3 region. Amplicons were sequenced on the Illumina HiSeq platform. Per the original workflow: Synthetic template baselines were used to correct PCR bias computationally, reads within Hamming distance 2 were collapsed, and singletons that could not be merged were discarded. Reads were aligned against IMGT so that V, D and J genes, CDR3 length and insertions or deletions at six rearrangement sites could be assigned. Within each subset, clonotype counts were normalized to sorted cell number, and only after that were true diversity and Gini coefficients computed with the tcR R package. Repertoire sharing was quantified using the overlap coefficient calculated on TCRB nucleotide sequences. As a proxy for the pre-selection repertoire, out-of-frame TCRB sequences from naive cells were analyzed. TCRdb provides this immuneACCESS table in a form limited to in-frame rearrangements. Some clones are lacking; in checked studies, under half of them reflect an unresolved V gene, and why the rest are absent is not known. V and J calls and clone size are those listed in that table; D and trimming were worked out from the DNA. Counted in this sample were over 650,000 clones; about 14% of them appeared once. The ten top clones hold roughly 0.04% of the sample.

Sequences GTSNPN (CDR1) and SVGIG (CDR2) are obtained from the germline V gene (reference sequence). Trimming at the junction amounts to 5 bases on V and 6 bases on J, and the germline ends lie 5 bases apart. Counted from cysteine to phenylalanine, this CDR3 has 11 amino acids. CDR3 DNA is the only sequence kept; it has 33 bases, read in frame from the first base. Each donor gave one peripheral blood draw, averaging roughly 100 mL, which was collected into heparinised tubes. Naive, central memory, regulatory and stem cell-like memory CD4+ T cells were sorted on a BD FACSAria II using a panel including CD45RO, CCR7, CD25, CD127, CD95 and CD27. All sorted populations exceeded 98% purity. Right away, PBMCs were isolated by Lymphoprep density gradient centrifugation and were stained directly, with no culture step. So that batch effects would be minimized, each experiment stained and sorted samples in pairs, pairing one healthy donor with one patient.

This clone has a handful of counts. The antigen this receptor binds is unknown. No much larger clone is present one base from it, and per-base qualities are unavailable. This TCR derives from a man aged 18 to 29 with type 1 diabetes. The chain is made from TRBV30 and TRBJ2-6, with the D call tentatively TRBD1 or TRBD2, each fitting 5 bases. The specimen was naive CD4+ T cells from blood. The cell subset or site label, read with the paper, signifies: true naive CD4+ T cells. The sequenced DNA: TGTGCCTGGGGGACGGCCAACGTCCTGACTTTC. This sequence encodes CAWGTANVLTF.